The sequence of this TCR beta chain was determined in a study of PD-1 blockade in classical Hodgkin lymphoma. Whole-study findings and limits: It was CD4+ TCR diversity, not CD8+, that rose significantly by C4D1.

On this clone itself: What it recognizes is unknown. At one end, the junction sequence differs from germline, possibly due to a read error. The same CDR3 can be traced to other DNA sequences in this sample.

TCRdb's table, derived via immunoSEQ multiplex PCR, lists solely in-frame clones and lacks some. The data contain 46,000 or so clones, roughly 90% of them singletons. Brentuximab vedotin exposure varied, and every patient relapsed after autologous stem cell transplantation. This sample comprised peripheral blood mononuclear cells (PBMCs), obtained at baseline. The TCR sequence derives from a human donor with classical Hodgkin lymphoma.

The CDR3 DNA reads as TGCGCTAGCAGCTTGGGGCACCTGAACACCGGGGAGCTGTTTTTT. Amino acid sequence: CASSLGHLNTGELFF. This chain connects TRBV5-1 to TRBJ2-2; D is perhaps TRBD1 (5 bases). This CDR3 spans 15 amino acids. From germline, CDR1 is SGHRS and CDR2 YFSETQ.